This T cell receptor beta chain was recorded in a study of T cell changes during pregnancy in multiple sclerosis. Clones were sequenced by immunoSEQ multiplex PCR, and TCRdb holds only the in-frame ones, with some missing. The table includes approximately 100,000 clones, roughly 89% detected once. Germline CDR1 and CDR2: GTSNPN and SVGIG (reference sequence). The CDR3 extends over 15 amino acids. V lost 0 bases and J 0 bases, leaving 9 bases between the germline ends. This sequence was found in a female donor with multiple sclerosis, enrolled in a pregnancy study. This specimen was peripheral blood, taken before pregnancy. The gene calls are TRBV30 and TRBJ2-4; TRBD1 might be the D (5 bases). In DNA form, the CDR3 reads TGTGCCTGGAGTGTCGGACAAATAGCCAAAAACATTCAGTACTTC. It translates to CAWSVGQIAKNIQYF.